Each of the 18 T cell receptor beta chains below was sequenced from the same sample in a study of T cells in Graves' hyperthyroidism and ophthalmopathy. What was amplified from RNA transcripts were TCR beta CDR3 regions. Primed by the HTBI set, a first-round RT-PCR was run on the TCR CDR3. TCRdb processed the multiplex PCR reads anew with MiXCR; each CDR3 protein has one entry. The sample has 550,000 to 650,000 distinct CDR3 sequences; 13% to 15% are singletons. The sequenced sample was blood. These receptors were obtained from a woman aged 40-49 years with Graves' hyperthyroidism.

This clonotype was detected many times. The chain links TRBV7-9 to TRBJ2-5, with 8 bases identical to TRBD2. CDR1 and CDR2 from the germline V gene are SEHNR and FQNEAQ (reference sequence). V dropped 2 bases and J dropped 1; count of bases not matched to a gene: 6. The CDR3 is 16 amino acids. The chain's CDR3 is CASSLSLTSGQETQYF. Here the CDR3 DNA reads TGTGCCAGCAGCTTATCCCTAACTAGCGGCCAAGAGACCCAGTACTTC. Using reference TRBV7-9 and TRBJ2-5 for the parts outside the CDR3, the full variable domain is DTGVSQNPRHKITKRGQNVTFRCDPISEHNRLYWYRQTLGQGPEFLTYFQNEAQLEKSRLLSDRFSAERPKGSFSTLEIQRTEQGDSAMYLCASSLSLTSGQETQYFGPGTRLLVL.

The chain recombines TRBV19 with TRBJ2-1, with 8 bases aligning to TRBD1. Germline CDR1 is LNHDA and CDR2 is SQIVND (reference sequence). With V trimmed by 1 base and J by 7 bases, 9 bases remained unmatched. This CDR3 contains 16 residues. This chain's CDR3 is CASSIGGAGGVNEQFF. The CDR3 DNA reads TGTGCCAGTAGTATAGGGGGGGCAGGGGGCGTGAATGAGCAGTTCTTC.

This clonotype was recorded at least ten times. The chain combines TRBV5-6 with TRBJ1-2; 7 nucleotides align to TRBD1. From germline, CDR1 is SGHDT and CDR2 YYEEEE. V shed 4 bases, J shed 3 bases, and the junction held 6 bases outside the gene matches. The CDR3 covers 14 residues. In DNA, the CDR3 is TGTGCCAGCAGCCCACCGGGACAGCACTATGGCTACACCTTC. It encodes CASSPPGQHYGYTF.

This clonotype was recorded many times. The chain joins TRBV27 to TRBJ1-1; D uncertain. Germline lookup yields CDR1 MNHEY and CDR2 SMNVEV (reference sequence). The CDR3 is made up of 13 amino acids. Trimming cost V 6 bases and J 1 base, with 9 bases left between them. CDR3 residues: CASSLYRNTEAFF. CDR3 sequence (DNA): TGTGCCAGCAGCCTATACCGGAACACTGAAGCTTTCTTT.

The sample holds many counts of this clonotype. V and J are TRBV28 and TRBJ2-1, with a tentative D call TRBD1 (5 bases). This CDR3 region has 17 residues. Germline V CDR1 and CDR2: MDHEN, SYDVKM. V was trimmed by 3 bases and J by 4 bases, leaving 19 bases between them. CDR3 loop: CASSLSETAQTYNEQFF. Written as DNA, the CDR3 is TGTGCCAGCAGTTTGTCGGAGACAGCTCAGACGTACAATGAGCAGTTCTTC.

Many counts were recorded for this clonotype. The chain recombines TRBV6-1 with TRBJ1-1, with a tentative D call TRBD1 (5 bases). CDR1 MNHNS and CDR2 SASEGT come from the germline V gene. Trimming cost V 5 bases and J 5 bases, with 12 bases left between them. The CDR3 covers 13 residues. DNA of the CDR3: TGTGCCAGCAGTTTGACCCAGGGTACTGAAGCTTTCTTT. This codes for CASSLTQGTEAFF.

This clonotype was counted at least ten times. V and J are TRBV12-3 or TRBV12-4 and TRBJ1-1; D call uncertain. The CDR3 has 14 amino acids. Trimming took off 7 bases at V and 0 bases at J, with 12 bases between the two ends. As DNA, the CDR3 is TGTGCCAGCATTCAGCGGCACATGAACACTGAAGCTTTCTTT. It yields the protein CASIQRHMNTEAFF.

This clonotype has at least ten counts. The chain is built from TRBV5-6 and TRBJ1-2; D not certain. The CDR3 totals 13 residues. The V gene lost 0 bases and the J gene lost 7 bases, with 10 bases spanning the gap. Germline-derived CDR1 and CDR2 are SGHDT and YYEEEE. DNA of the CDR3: TGTGCCAGCAGCTTGGCCGAATGGGCTGGCTACACCTTC. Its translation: CASSLAEWAGYTF.

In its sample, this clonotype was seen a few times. The CDR3 DNA is TGTGCCAGCAGCTTCGCACTAGCGGGAGGAAATGAGCAGTTCTTC. Amino acids: CASSFALAGGNEQFF. This chain connects TRBV7-2 to TRBJ2-1, with TRBD2 identical over 12 bases. CDR1 and CDR2 from the germline V gene are SGHTA and FQGNSA. The CDR3 spans 15 residues. The V and J ends lost 3 bases and 7 bases, in that order; junction bases with no gene match: 4.

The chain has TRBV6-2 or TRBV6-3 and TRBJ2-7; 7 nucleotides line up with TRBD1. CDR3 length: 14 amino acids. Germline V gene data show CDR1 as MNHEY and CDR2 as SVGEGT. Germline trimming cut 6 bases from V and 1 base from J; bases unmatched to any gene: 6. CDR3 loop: CASRKTGASYEQYF. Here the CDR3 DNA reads TGTGCCAGCAGGAAAACAGGGGCTTCCTACGAGCAGTACTTC.

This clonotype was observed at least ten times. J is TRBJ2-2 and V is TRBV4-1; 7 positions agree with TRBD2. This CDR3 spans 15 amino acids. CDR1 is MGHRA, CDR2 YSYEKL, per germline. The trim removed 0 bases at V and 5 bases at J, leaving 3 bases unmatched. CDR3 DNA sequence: TGCGCCAGCAGCCAAGAGGCGGGAGTTACCGGGGAGCTGTTTTTT. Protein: CASSQEAGVTGELFF.

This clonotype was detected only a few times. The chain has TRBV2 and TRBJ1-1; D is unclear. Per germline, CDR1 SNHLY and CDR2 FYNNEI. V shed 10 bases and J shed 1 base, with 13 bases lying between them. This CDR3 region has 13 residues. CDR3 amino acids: CATRLVKNTEAFF. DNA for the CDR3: TGTGCCACCAGGCTAGTAAAGAACACTGAAGCTTTCTTT.

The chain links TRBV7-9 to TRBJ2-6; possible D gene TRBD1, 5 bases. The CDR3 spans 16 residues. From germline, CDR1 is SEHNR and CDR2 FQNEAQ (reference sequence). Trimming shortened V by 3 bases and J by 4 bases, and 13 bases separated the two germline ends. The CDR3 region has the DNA TGTGCCAGCAGCTTTTGGCAGGGCGCGGGGGCCAACGTCCTGACTTTC. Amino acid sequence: CASSFWQGAGANVLTF.

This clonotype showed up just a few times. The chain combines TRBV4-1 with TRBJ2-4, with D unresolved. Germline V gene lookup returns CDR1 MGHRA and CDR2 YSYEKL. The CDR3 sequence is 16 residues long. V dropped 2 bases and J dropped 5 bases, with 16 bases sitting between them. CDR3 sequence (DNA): TGCGCCAGCAGCCAAATGCGGCTAGGTGCAGAAAACATTCAGTACTTC. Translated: CASSQMRLGAENIQYF.

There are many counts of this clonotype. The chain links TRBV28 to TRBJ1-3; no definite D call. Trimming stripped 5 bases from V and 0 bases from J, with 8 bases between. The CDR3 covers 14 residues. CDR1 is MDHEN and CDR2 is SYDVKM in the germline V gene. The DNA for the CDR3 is TGTGCCAGCAGTCCCCACGTCTCTGGAAACACCATATATTTT. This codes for CASSPHVSGNTIYF.

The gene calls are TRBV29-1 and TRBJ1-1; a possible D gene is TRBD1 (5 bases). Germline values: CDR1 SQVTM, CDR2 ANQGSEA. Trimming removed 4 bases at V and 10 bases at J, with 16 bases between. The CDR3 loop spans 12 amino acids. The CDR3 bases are TGCAGCGTTGTCCCGCCTTCCGGGGGAGCTTTCTTT. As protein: CSVVPPSGGAFF.

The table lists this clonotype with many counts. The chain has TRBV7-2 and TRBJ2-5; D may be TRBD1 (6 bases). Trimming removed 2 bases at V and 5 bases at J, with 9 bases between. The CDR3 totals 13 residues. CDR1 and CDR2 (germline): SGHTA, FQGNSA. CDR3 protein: CASSLYRAETQYF. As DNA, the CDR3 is TGTGCCAGCAGCTTATACAGGGCTGAGACCCAGTACTTC.

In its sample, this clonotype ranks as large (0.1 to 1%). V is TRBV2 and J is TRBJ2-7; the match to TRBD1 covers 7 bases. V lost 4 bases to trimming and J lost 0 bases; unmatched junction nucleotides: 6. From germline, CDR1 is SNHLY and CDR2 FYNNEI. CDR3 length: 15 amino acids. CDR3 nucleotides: TGTGCCAGCAGTGGAGACAGGGCTGTCTCCTACGAGCAGTACTTC. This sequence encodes CASSGDRAVSYEQYF.